This TCR beta chain was profiled in a study of radiotherapy plus CTLA-4 blockade in lung cancer. Overall study findings and caveats: Radiotherapy with ipilimumab was followed by blood expansion of tumor-derived clones. Early blood T cell clone dynamics reportedly forecast response best, with interferon-beta.

Profiling relied on immunoSEQ multiplex PCR, and the TCRdb table lists in-frame clones only, not all of them. This table holds 90,000 to 100,000 clones, around 90% found once. Comment on this clone: Its antigen remains unidentified.

Ipilimumab-mediated CTLA-4 blockade plus focal radiation was given to patients having chemo-refractory metastatic non-small-cell lung cancer. V was clipped by 6 bases and J by 7 bases; unmatched bases: 6. This CDR3 contains 15 residues. In germline, CDR1 is SNHLY, CDR2 FYNNEI. This receptor was obtained from a human donor with non-small cell lung cancer that progressed on radiotherapy plus ipilimumab. Specimen: peripheral blood, collected from a patient treated with radiotherapy plus ipilimumab. This chain joins TRBV2 and TRBJ2-4, with TRBD2 matching over 13 bases. The CDR3 region is CASRAGLAGVNIQYF. CDR3 DNA: TGTGCCAGCAGGGCAGGACTAGCGGGAGTGAACATTCAGTACTTC.